This record covers a single TCR beta chain. Germline V gene lookup returns CDR1 SGHAT and CDR2 FQNNGV. This CDR3 contains 17 residues. V was pared by 5 bases and J by 5 bases, with 8 bases of the junction left unmatched. The record originates from a study of T cell changes during pregnancy in multiple sclerosis. Assay used: immunoSEQ multiplex PCR; TCRdb lists only in-frame clones, some missing. The table shows 75,000 to 95,000 clones, with 91% occurring only once. The rearrangement joins TRBV11-2 to TRBJ2-1, with TRBD2 matching over 14 bases. The sample in question was peripheral blood, obtained before pregnancy. The receptor's source is a female donor with multiple sclerosis, enrolled in a pregnancy study. CDR3 loop: CASSERLAGGAHNEQFF. The CDR3 DNA follows: TGTGCCAGCAGCGAAAGACTAGCGGGAGGGGCCCACAATGAGCAGTTCTTC.